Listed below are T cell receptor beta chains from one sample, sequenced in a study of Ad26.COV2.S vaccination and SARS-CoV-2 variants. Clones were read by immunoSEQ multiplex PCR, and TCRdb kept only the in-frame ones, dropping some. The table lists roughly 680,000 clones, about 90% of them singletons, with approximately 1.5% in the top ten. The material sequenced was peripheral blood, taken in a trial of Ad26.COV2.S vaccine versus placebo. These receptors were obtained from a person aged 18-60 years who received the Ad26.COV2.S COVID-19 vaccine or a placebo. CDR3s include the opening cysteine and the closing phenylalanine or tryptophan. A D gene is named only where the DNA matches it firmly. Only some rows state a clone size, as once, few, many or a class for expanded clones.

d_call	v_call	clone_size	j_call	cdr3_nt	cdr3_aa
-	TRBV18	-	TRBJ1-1	TGTGCCAGCTCACCTAACAGGGAGGGGACTGAAGCTTTCTTT	CASSPNREGTEAFF
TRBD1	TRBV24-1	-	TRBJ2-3	TGTGCCACCAGTGATTCCCGGAGGGGGACAGGGGTAGCAGATACGCAGTATTTT	CATSDSRRGTGVADTQYF
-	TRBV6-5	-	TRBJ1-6	TGTGCCAGCAGTTACTCGGGGGGCGGTAATTCACCCCTCCACTTT	CASSYSGGGNSPLHF
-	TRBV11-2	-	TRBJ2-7	TGTGCCAGCAGCTTAGGGGAAGGGGTGGTCCACGAGCAGTACTTC	CASSLGEGVVHEQYF
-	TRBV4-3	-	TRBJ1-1	TGCGCCAGCAGCCAAGAGGGGAGGGTAGCGAACACTGAAGCTTTCTTT	CASSQEGRVANTEAFF
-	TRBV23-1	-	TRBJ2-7	TGCGCCAGCAACTCGCAGGGGATAAGGCTTGCCGAGCAGTACTTC	CASNSQGIRLAEQYF
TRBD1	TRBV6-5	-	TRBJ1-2	TGTGCCGGAGACAGGGGCGTCTATGGCTACACCTTC	CAGDRGVYGYTF
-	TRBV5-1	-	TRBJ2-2	TGCGCCAGCCACAGATCCCCGAACACCGGGGAGCTGTTTTTT	CASHRSPNTGELFF
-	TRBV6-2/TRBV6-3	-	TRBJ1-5	TGTGCCAGCAGCTCCACACCCTATCAGCCCCAGCATTTT	CASSSTPYQPQHF
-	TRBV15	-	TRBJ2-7	TGTGCCACCAGCAGTTATAATAGCGGTGCCTCCTACGAGCAGTACTTC	CATSSYNSGASYEQYF
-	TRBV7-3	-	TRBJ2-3	TGTGCCAGCAGCGCCCCTAGCACAGATACGCAGTATTTT	CASSAPSTDTQYF
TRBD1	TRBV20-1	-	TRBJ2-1	TGCAGTGCTAGTCGGGACAGGGGCACCTACAATGAGCAGTTCTTC	CSASRDRGTYNEQFF
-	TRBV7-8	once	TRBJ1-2	TGTGCCAGCAGCTCACCGGATAGCTACACCTTC	CASSSPDSYTF
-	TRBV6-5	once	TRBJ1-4	TGTGCCAGCAGGCCCGGGATGACTAATGAAAAACTGTTTTTT	CASRPGMTNEKLFF